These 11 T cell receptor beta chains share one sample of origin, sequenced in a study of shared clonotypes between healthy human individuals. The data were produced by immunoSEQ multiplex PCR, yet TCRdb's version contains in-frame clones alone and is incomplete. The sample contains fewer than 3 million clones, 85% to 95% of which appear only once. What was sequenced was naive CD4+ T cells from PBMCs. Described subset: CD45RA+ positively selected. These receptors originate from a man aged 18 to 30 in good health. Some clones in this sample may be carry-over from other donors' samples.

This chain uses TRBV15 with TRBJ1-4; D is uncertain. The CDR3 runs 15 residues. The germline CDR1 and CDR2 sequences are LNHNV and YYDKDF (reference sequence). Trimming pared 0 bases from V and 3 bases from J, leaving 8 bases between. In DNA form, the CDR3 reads TGTGCCACCAGCAGAGAGGCAGCCCCTAATGAAAAACTGTTTTTT. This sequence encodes CATSREAAPNEKLFF. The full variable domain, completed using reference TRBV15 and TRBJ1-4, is DAMVIQNPRYQVTQFGKPVTLSCSQTLNHNVMYWYQQKSSQAPKLLFHYYDKDFNNEADTPDNFQSRRPNTSFCFLDIRSPGLGDTAMYLCATSREAAPNEKLFFGSGTQLSVL.

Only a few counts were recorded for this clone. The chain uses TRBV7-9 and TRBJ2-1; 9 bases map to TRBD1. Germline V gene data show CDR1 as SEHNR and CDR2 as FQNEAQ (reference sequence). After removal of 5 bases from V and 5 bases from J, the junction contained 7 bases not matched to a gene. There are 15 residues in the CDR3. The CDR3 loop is CASSTRDRENNEQFF. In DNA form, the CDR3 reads TGTGCCAGCAGCACCCGGGACAGGGAAAACAATGAGCAGTTCTTC.

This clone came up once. CDR3: CASSEVGRWGLNTGELFF. The CDR3 nucleotides are TGCGCCAGCAGTGAGGTGGGCAGGTGGGGTCTGAACACCGGGGAGCTGTTTTTT. The V and J genes are TRBV10-1 and TRBJ2-2; D gene uncertain. V dropped 2 bases and J dropped 1 base, with 17 bases sitting between them. The CDR3 has 18 residues. Germline V gene lookup returns CDR1 WNHNN and CDR2 SYGVQD (reference sequence).

The chain's CDR3 is CATSRGQGTGELFF. CDR3 nucleotide sequence: TGTGCCACCAGCAGGGGACAGGGTACCGGGGAGCTGTTTTTT. The gene calls are TRBV15 and TRBJ2-2, with 9 bases lining up with TRBD1. This CDR3 contains 14 residues. The germline gives CDR1 LNHNV, CDR2 YYDKDF (reference sequence). The trim removed 3 bases at V and 5 bases at J, leaving 1 base unmatched.

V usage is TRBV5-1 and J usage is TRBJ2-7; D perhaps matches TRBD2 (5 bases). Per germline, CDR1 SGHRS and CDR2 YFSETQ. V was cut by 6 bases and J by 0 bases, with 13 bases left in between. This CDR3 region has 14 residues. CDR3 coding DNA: TGCGCCAGCAAGAGTAGCGCTTCCTCCTACGAGCAGTACTTC. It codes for CASKSSASSYEQYF.

The CDR3 spells CASSPYGRSYGYTF. In DNA, the CDR3 is TGTGCCAGCAGTCCTTATGGGCGGAGCTATGGCTACACCTTC. The V call is TRBV28, the J call TRBJ1-2; D not resolved. Germline CDR1 MDHEN, CDR2 SYDVKM. The V gene lost 5 bases and the J gene lost 4 bases, with 14 bases spanning the gap. This CDR3 is built from 14 residues.

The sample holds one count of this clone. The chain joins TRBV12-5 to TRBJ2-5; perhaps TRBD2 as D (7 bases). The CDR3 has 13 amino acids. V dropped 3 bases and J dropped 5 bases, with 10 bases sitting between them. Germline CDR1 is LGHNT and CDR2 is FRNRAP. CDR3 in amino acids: CASGFGGRETQYF. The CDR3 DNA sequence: TGTGCTAGTGGTTTCGGGGGGCGGGAGACCCAGTACTTC.

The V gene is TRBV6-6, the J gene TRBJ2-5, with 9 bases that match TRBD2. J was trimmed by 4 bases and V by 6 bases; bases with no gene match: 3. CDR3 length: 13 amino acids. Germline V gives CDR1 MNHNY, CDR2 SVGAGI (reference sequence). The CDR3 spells CASRPGLAETQYF. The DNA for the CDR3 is TGTGCCAGCAGGCCGGGACTAGCAGAGACCCAGTACTTC.

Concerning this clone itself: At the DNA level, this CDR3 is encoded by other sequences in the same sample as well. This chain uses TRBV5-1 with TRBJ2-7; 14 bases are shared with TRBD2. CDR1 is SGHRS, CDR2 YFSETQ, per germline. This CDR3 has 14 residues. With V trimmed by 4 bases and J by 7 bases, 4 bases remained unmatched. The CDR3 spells CASSVGLAGAEQYF. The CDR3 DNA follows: TGCGCCAGCAGCGTGGGACTAGCGGGAGCTGAGCAGTACTTC.

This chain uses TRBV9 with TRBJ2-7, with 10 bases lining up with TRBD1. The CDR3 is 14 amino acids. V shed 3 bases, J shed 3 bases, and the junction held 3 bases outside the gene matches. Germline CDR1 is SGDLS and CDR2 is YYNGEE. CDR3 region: CASSDGTGVYEQYF. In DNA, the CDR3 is TGTGCCAGCAGCGACGGGACAGGGGTCTACGAGCAGTACTTC.

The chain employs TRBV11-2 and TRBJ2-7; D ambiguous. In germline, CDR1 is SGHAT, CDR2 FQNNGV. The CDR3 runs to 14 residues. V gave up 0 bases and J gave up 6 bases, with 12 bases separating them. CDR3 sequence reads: CASSLDQSWGEQYF. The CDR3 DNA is TGTGCCAGCAGCTTAGATCAGAGCTGGGGCGAGCAGTACTTC.